This T cell receptor beta chain was captured by sequencing in a study of early T cells in non-severe SARS-CoV-2 infection. Whole-study context: RNA in bulk from unsorted whole blood was sequenced, and chains were unpaired. Study-level findings and limits: Matching results from VDJdb favored anti-spike CD8 responses, leaving private and CD4 specificities undetected.

As concerns this clonotype: What it binds is unknown.

Germline assignment: CDR1 MGHDK and CDR2 SYGVNS. The CDR3 is made up of 12 amino acids. The germline V and J ends were trimmed by 7 bases and 8 bases, with 14 bases remaining between them. The library protocol tagged individual cDNA molecules with unique molecular identifiers. From the 5' RACE reads, TCRdb called clonotypes with MiXCR, one entry per CDR3 protein. Of fewer than 60,000 distinct CDR3 sequences detected, 10% to 15% appear once; the ten largest clones hold 9.1%. The chain carries TRBV25-1 and TRBJ1-2; no clear D gene. The receptor's source is an adult who was a healthcare worker with PCR-confirmed SARS-CoV-2 infection or an uninfected control (not recorded which). What was sequenced was whole blood. The CDR3 protein is CASKAQLEGYTF. The CDR3 DNA sequence: TGTGCCAGCAAGGCCCAGTTGGAGGGCTACACCTTC.